The 30 T cell receptor beta chains given below trace back to one sample, sequenced in a study of cytomegalovirus exposure and HLA in healthy donors. Vbeta (60) and Jbeta (13) primers were used in the PCR. Generated by immunoSEQ multiplex PCR, the TCRdb table keeps only in-frame clones and is missing some. Of tens of thousands of clones detected, about 69% appear once; the ten largest clones hold 3.5% to 5%. Source material: PBMCs. The source of these receptors is a man between 60 and 70 years old in good health and CMV-seronegative.

By its share, this clone is medium-sized (0.01 to 0.1%). The chain has TRBV5-1 and TRBJ1-2, with D unresolved. In germline, CDR1 is SGHRS, CDR2 YFSETQ. The CDR3 runs to 14 residues. The V end lost 0 bases, the J end lost 4 bases, and 10 bases lay between the germline ends. CDR3 nucleotide sequence: TGCGCCAGCAGCTTGGGGCCAGGCCCCTATGGCTACACCTTC. This codes for CASSLGPGPYGYTF.

The gene calls are TRBV19 and TRBJ2-1; TRBD2 matches 13 bases. The CDR3 spans 19 residues. The germline V gene encodes CDR1 LNHDA and CDR2 SQIVND (reference sequence). The J segment lost 0 bases and the V segment lost 5 bases, leaving 10 bases of the junction unmatched. CDR3 in amino acids: CASSSRTSGGFPSYNEQFF. The CDR3 region has the DNA TGTGCCAGTAGTTCCCGGACTAGCGGGGGTTTCCCCTCCTACAATGAGCAGTTCTTC.

V and J are TRBV29-1 and TRBJ2-1; D is undetermined. Looked up from germline, CDR1 is SQVTM and CDR2 is ANQGSEA. V dropped 7 bases and J dropped 2 bases, with 15 bases sitting between them. The CDR3 contains 14 residues. The CDR3 region is CSGDLTAAYNEQFF. The CDR3 DNA reads TGCAGCGGCGACCTGACTGCCGCCTACAATGAGCAGTTCTTC.

The genes are TRBV9 and TRBJ2-1; 7 nucleotides agree with TRBD2. After removal of 4 bases from V and 14 bases from J, the junction contained 6 bases not matched to a gene. The CDR3 totals 11 residues. Per the germline V gene, CDR1 is SGDLS and CDR2 is YYNGEE. As DNA, the CDR3 is TGTGCCAGCAGCTCCCGACTAGCAAAGTTCTTC. It specifies CASSSRLAKFF.

With regard to this clone: Other DNA sequences of this sample code for an identical CDR3. This chain joins TRBV5-1 and TRBJ1-4, with 8 bases lining up with TRBD1. The CDR3 sequence is 14 residues long. J gave up 3 bases and V 2 bases, and 0 bases lay outside the gene matches. The germline V gene has CDR1 SGHRS and CDR2 YFSETQ. In DNA, the CDR3 is TGCGCCAGCAGCTTACAGGGGGCTAATGAAAAACTGTTTTTT. Translated, it gives CASSLQGANEKLFF.

The chain uses TRBV19 and TRBJ2-3; weak D call: TRBD1 (6 bases). V lost 7 bases, J lost 6 bases, and 17 bases lay in between. This CDR3 comprises 14 residues. Germline V gene lookup returns CDR1 LNHDA and CDR2 SQIVND (reference sequence). CDR3 coding DNA: TGTGCCAGTAAGGACCAGACAGGACCGGATACGCAGTATTTT. As protein: CASKDQTGPDTQYF.

The V and J genes are TRBV9 and TRBJ2-7; a possible D gene is TRBD2 (6 bases). CDR3 size: 15 residues. Germline values: CDR1 SGDLS, CDR2 YYNGEE. V was clipped by 1 base and J by 2 bases, with 13 bases between them. Here the CDR3 DNA reads TGTGCCAGCAGCGTATCAAGCGGGCCTACCTACGAGCAGTACTTC. Amino acid sequence: CASSVSSGPTYEQYF.

About this clone: The identical CDR3 is also encoded by other nucleotide sequences in the sample. The gene calls are TRBV7-8 and TRBJ1-1, with 7 bases aligning to TRBD1. This CDR3 is built from 14 residues. The V segment lost 5 bases and the J segment 1 base; nucleotides outside the gene matches: 4. Germline lookup yields CDR1 SGHVS and CDR2 FQNEAQ. DNA of the CDR3: TGTGCCAGCAGCCCCGACAGGGAGAACACTGAAGCTTTCTTT. Translated, it gives CASSPDRENTEAFF.

The genes are TRBV5-1 and TRBJ2-5; the match to TRBD1 covers 7 bases. The germline CDR1 and CDR2 sequences are SGHRS and YFSETQ. V trimming: 2 bases; J trimming: 5 bases; junction bases outside the gene matches: 3. The CDR3 runs 13 residues. The chain's CDR3 is CASSFEGAETQYF. CDR3 sequence (DNA): TGCGCCAGCAGCTTCGAGGGGGCGGAGACCCAGTACTTC.

CDR3 amino acids: CASSGRGNSGSPLHF. CDR3 coding DNA: TGTGCCAGCAGCGGGAGGGGGAACAGCGGGTCACCCCTCCACTTT. The gene calls are TRBV27 and TRBJ1-6; the D gene is possibly TRBD1 (6 bases). V shed 6 bases and J shed 10 bases, with 19 bases lying between them. This CDR3 contains 15 residues. CDR1 is MNHEY, CDR2 SMNVEV, per germline (reference sequence).

The genes are TRBV5-4 and TRBJ2-1; possible D gene TRBD2, 5 bases. Looked up from germline, CDR1 is SGHNT and CDR2 is YYREEE (reference sequence). V was cut by 0 bases and J by 7 bases, with 11 bases left in between. This CDR3 comprises 14 residues. The CDR3 sequence is CASSLGVARNEQFF. In DNA, the CDR3 is TGTGCCAGCAGCTTGGGGGTAGCGAGGAATGAGCAGTTCTTC.

This chain links TRBV30 with TRBJ1-5; D remains unclear. V dropped 1 base and J dropped 0 bases, with 7 bases sitting between them. CDR1 is GTSNPN, CDR2 SVGIG, per germline (reference sequence). This CDR3 has 14 residues. CDR3 DNA sequence: TGTGCCTGGAGTGGACTCAATAGCAATCAGCCCCAGCATTTT. It yields the protein CAWSGLNSNQPQHF.

This clone was observed a handful of times. J is TRBJ2-3 and V is TRBV5-6; TRBD1 might be the D (7 bases). CDR1 and CDR2 from the germline V gene are SGHDT and YYEEEE. This CDR3 has 14 amino acids. With 9 bases removed from V and 3 bases from J, the gap between germline ends came to 17 bases. CDR3 sequence reads: CATRGRGWTDTQYF. DNA for the CDR3: TGTGCCACGAGGGGGCGGGGTTGGACAGATACGCAGTATTTT.

This sequence joins TRBV19 and TRBJ2-3; D is ambiguous. V shed 1 base and J shed 5 bases, with 10 bases lying between them. The CDR3 is 14 amino acids. CDR1 is LNHDA, CDR2 SQIVND, per germline (reference sequence). Here the CDR3 reads CASSIAARGDTQYF. The CDR3 DNA reads as TGTGCCAGTAGTATAGCGGCCAGAGGAGATACGCAGTATTTT.

V gene TRBV7-8 combines with J gene TRBJ1-1; D is undetermined. Germline V gene lookup returns CDR1 SGHVS and CDR2 FQNEAQ. The CDR3 has 13 residues. The ends were cut back, 3 bases at V and 7 bases at J, with 12 bases in the middle. CDR3 in DNA: TGTGCCAGCAGCTTCCGGGTCCGTAATGAAGCTTTCTTT. Translation: CASSFRVRNEAFF.

The chain joins TRBV11-3 to TRBJ1-2; 10 positions agree with TRBD1. The CDR3 has 14 amino acids. Trimming at V came to 5 bases and at J to 7 bases, leaving 7 bases not matched to a gene. Germline V gives CDR1 SGHNT, CDR2 YENEEA. The DNA of the CDR3 is TGTGCCAGCAGCCCCGGGACAGGGGAGGTTGGCTACACCTTC. Its protein is CASSPGTGEVGYTF.

The chain couples TRBV18 to TRBJ2-7; TRBD1 is a possible D gene (5 bases). Trimming shortened V by 2 bases and J by 2 bases, and 7 bases separated the two germline ends. The germline gives CDR1 KGHSH, CDR2 LQKENI. The CDR3 totals 13 residues. This CDR3 reads CASSPGATYEQYF. CDR3 in DNA: TGTGCCAGCTCACCAGGGGCAACCTACGAGCAGTACTTC. Full variable domain (rest looked up from reference TRBV18 and TRBJ2-7): NAGVMQNPRHLVRRRGQEARLRCSPMKGHSHVYWYRQLPEEGLKFMVYLQKENIIDESGMPKERFSAEFPKEGPSILRIQQVVRGDSAAYFCASSPGATYEQYFGPGTRLTVT.

This chain joins TRBV7-2 and TRBJ2-7; no clear D gene. Looked up from germline, CDR1 is SGHTA and CDR2 is FQGNSA. V was trimmed by 2 bases and J by 3 bases, leaving 2 bases between them. This CDR3 spans 11 amino acids. CDR3 protein: CASSLYYEQYF. As DNA, the CDR3 is TGTGCCAGCAGCTTATACTACGAGCAGTACTTC.

The V call is TRBV5-1, the J call TRBJ1-5; 10 bases align to TRBD1. Trimming cost V 4 bases and J 6 bases; bases outside gene matches: 7. The CDR3 is 15 residues long. Per the germline V gene, CDR1 is SGHRS and CDR2 is YFSETQ. The CDR3 nucleotides are TGCGCCAGCAGCGCGGGACAGGGGTCCGGTCAGCCCCAGCATTTT. Its protein is CASSAGQGSGQPQHF. Drawing the rest from reference TRBV5-1 and TRBJ1-5, the complete variable domain is KAGVTQTPRYLIKTRGQQVTLSCSPISGHRSVSWYQQTPGQGLQFLFEYFSETQRNKGNFPGRFSGRQFSNSRSEMNVSTLELGDSALYLCASSAGQGSGQPQHFGDGTRLSIL.

V and J are TRBV18 and TRBJ2-3; 11 bases match TRBD2. Per the germline V gene, CDR1 is KGHSH and CDR2 is LQKENI. The CDR3 totals 15 residues. V dropped 1 base and J dropped 5; count of bases not matched to a gene: 2. CDR3 protein: CASSPRLAGGDTQYF. The CDR3 DNA follows: TGTGCCAGCTCACCACGGCTAGCGGGGGGAGATACGCAGTATTTT.

V gene TRBV5-1 combines with J gene TRBJ2-7; 10 bases agree with TRBD2. Germline V lookup: CDR1 SGHRS, CDR2 YFSETQ. The CDR3 loop spans 16 amino acids. V shed 2 bases and J 2 bases; nucleotides not matched to a gene: 7. The DNA for the CDR3 is TGCGCCAGCAGCTTACTAGCGGGGTCTTCTACCTACGAGCAGTACTTC. Amino acid sequence: CASSLLAGSSTYEQYF. Full variable domain (outside the CDR3, taken from reference TRBV5-1 and TRBJ2-7): KAGVTQTPRYLIKTRGQQVTLSCSPISGHRSVSWYQQTPGQGLQFLFEYFSETQRNKGNFPGRFSGRQFSNSRSEMNVSTLELGDSALYLCASSLLAGSSTYEQYFGPGTRLTVT.

V and J are TRBV7-6 and TRBJ2-1; no clear D. Trimming took off 2 bases at V and 3 bases at J, with 11 bases between the two ends. The CDR3 has 15 amino acids. Germline V lookup: CDR1 SGHVS, CDR2 FNYEAQ. Here the CDR3 DNA reads TGTGCCAGCAGCTTAATATACCGAGACTACAATGAGCAGTTCTTC. Encoded protein: CASSLIYRDYNEQFF.

This chain joins TRBV18 and TRBJ2-5; 11 positions match TRBD2. CDR1 is KGHSH and CDR2 is LQKENI in the germline V gene. The CDR3 covers 16 residues. J gave up 2 bases and V 3 bases, and 5 bases lay outside the gene matches. The CDR3 is CASSPRGLAEQETQYF. The CDR3, as DNA: TGTGCCAGCTCACCGCGGGGACTAGCGGAACAAGAGACCCAGTACTTC.

The CDR3 nucleotides are TGTGCCAGTAGTATGGGCAGGGGGTGGTCGCATAATTCACCCCTCCACTTT. Residues: CASSMGRGWSHNSPLHF. The gene calls are TRBV19 and TRBJ1-6; TRBD1 matches 7 bases. The CDR3 spans 17 residues. CDR1 LNHDA and CDR2 SQIVND come from the germline V gene (reference sequence). V lost 3 bases to trimming and J lost 5 bases; unmatched junction nucleotides: 10.

This clone was seen more than once but under ten times. This sequence joins TRBV4-2 and TRBJ1-1, with D possibly TRBD1 on 5 matching bases. Trimming took 1 base from V and 1 from J, leaving 13 bases between them. The CDR3 totals 16 residues. Looked up from germline, CDR1 is LGHNA and CDR2 is YNFKEQ. Written as DNA, the CDR3 is TGTGCCAGCAGCCAAGCATCGGGGGATACGAACACTGAAGCTTTCTTT. It encodes CASSQASGDTNTEAFF.

V is TRBV18 and J is TRBJ2-1; 8 bases map to TRBD2. Germline trimming cut 6 bases from V and 9 bases from J; bases unmatched to any gene: 25. Germline V gene data show CDR1 as KGHSH and CDR2 as LQKENI. There are 19 residues in the CDR3. The CDR3, as DNA: TGTGCCAGCTCGTCTAGCCCTCCCCGGCGGGGGGCCCCTCGGGCTGAGCAGTTCTTC. Protein product: CASSSSPPRRGAPRAEQFF.

The V and J genes are TRBV7-2 and TRBJ2-7, with 8 bases matching TRBD2. V lost 3 bases to trimming and J lost 4 bases; unmatched junction nucleotides: 8. Germline assignment: CDR1 SGHTA and CDR2 FQGNSA. CDR3 length equals 15 residues. The CDR3 region has the DNA TGTGCCAGCAGCTTCATTACCGGGGGGGCGTACGAGCAGTACTTC. It codes for CASSFITGGAYEQYF.

This clone has a handful of counts. CDR3: CASSDRENTEAFF. In DNA form, the CDR3 reads TGCGCCAGCAGTGATCGGGAGAACACTGAAGCTTTCTTT. The rearrangement uses TRBV10-2 and TRBJ1-1; no definite D call. The CDR3 is made up of 13 amino acids. The germline V and J ends were trimmed by 3 bases and 1 base, with 6 bases remaining between them. The germline V gene has CDR1 WSHSY and CDR2 SAAADI.

This chain connects TRBV4-1 to TRBJ2-2, with a tentative D call TRBD2 (5 bases). The CDR3 runs to 16 residues. Germline V gene lookup returns CDR1 MGHRA and CDR2 YSYEKL. The V end lost 4 bases, the J end lost 0 bases, and 12 bases lay between the germline ends. CDR3 DNA sequence: TGCGCCAGCAGCCCGCGGGTACTCGCGAACACCGGGGAGCTGTTTTTT. Its protein product is CASSPRVLANTGELFF.

The chain combines TRBV7-2 with TRBJ2-7; 7 bases match TRBD1. The J segment lost 0 bases and the V segment lost 4 bases, leaving 3 bases of the junction unmatched. The CDR3 is 14 residues long. The germline CDR1 and CDR2 sequences are SGHTA and FQGNSA. The CDR3 is CASSSDRASYEQYF. In DNA, the CDR3 is TGTGCCAGCAGCTCCGACAGGGCCTCCTACGAGCAGTACTTC.